This TCR beta chain derives from a study of cytomegalovirus exposure and HLA in healthy donors. Regarding the study as a whole: A highly shared variant cluster was judged a likely technical artifact.

PCR involved 60 Vbeta and 13 Jbeta primers. The method was immunoSEQ multiplex PCR; TCRdb's version includes in-frame clones alone and lacks a portion of them. Of some 130,000 clones in the sample, around 73% were seen once. As concerns this clone: Its matching antigen is unknown.

Sequenced: PBMCs. The clonotype originates from a female donor in good health and CMV-seronegative.

The CDR3 is CASSPPNRGTGELFF. The CDR3 nucleotides are TGTGCCAGCTCACCACCGAACAGGGGTACCGGGGAGCTGTTTTTT. The chain employs TRBV18 and TRBJ2-2; 7 bases line up with TRBD1. Germline V lookup: CDR1 KGHSH, CDR2 LQKENI. V trimming: 0 bases; J trimming: 5 bases; junction bases outside the gene matches: 3. The CDR3 contains 15 residues.